The T cell receptor beta chain described here comes from a study of PD-1 blockade in classical Hodgkin lymphoma. TCRdb keeps only in-frame clones here, not all; method: immunoSEQ multiplex PCR. Counted here are about 37,000 clones, 60% to 85% occurring once; the ten biggest clones make up roughly 9.7%. The CDR3 covers 14 residues. Germline values: CDR1 KGHSH, CDR2 LQKENI. V lost 3 bases and J lost 6, with 13 bases in between. Study findings and constraints: TCR diversity at baseline was reported to be reduced in newly diagnosed patients relative to healthy donors.

Every patient experienced relapse after autologous stem cell transplantation, and brentuximab vedotin exposure varied. This clone was picked up a small number of times. Its matching antigen is unknown. J is TRBJ2-3 and V is TRBV18; maybe TRBD2 (6 bases). This receptor was taken from a human donor with classical Hodgkin lymphoma. Sequencing used peripheral blood mononuclear cells (PBMCs), obtained at baseline. CDR3 sequence (DNA): TGTGCCAGCTCACCGCGATGGGCGGGGGATACGCAGTATTTT. Encoded protein: CASSPRWAGDTQYF.